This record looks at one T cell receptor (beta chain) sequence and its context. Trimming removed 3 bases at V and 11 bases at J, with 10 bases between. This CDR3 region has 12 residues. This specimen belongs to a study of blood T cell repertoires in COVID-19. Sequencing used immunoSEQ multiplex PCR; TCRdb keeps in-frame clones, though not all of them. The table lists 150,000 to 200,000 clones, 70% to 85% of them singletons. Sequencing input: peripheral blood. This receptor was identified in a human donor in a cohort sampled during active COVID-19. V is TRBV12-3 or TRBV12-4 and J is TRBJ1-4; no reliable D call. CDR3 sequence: CASSLLVGKLFF. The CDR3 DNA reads TGTGCCAGCAGTTTGCTGGTCGGGAAACTGTTTTTT.